This TCR beta chain is drawn from a study of neurological immune-mediated disorders. This clonotype was seen repeatedly, ten times or more. A 10-nucleotide random UMI tagged transcripts in template-switch 5'RACE cDNA synthesis. TCRdb redid the calling of the 5' RACE reads with MiXCR, one entry per CDR3 protein. The sample has 55,000 to 70,000 distinct CDR3 sequences; around 10% are singletons. Unsorted libraries were prepared from 2 million PBMCs that had been stored at -80 C. The germline V and J ends were trimmed by 0 bases and 4 bases, with 14 bases remaining between them. The CDR3 totals 16 residues. Germline V gene sequence: CDR1 SGHRS, CDR2 YFSETQ.

The source of this sequence is a man between 60 and 70 years old in good health. This chain uses TRBV5-1 with TRBJ2-1; D unresolved. Source material: PBMCs. In nucleotides, the CDR3 is TGCGCCAGCAGCTTGGATGGGGTGAACAGTTACAATGAGCAGTTCTTC. Translated, it gives CASSLDGVNSYNEQFF.